This record covers a single T cell receptor beta chain. The sample belongs to a study of T cell changes during pregnancy in multiple sclerosis. The germline CDR1 and CDR2 sequences are GTSNPN and SVGIG (reference sequence). The CDR3 extends over 16 amino acids. V lost 2 bases, J lost 1 base, and 6 bases stayed unmatched. Only in-frame clones appear in the TCRdb table, and some are missing; sequencing was by immunoSEQ multiplex PCR. Of 25,000 to 35,000 clones in the sample, under 95% are singletons; the top ten hold approximately 0.43%. This clonotype was sampled from a female donor in good health, enrolled as a control in a pregnancy study. This specimen consisted of CD4+ T cells from peripheral blood mononuclear cells, obtained in the second trimester of pregnancy. The V call is TRBV30, the J call TRBJ2-3, with 10 bases that match TRBD2. DNA for the CDR3: TGTGCCTGGAGTTTGTCTCTAGCGGGGGGCACAGATACGCAGTATTTT. Residues: CAWSLSLAGGTDTQYF.